These T cell receptor beta chains were read from a single sample in a study of T cell responses to AZD1222 COVID-19 vaccine. The protocol was immunoSEQ multiplex PCR, while the TCRdb copy is restricted to in-frame clones and leaves out a portion. The table includes tens of thousands of clones, about three quarters detected once. The sequences come from peripheral blood, collected on day 0 of AZD1222 vaccination. The origin of the receptors is an adult in good health. CDR3s include the opening cysteine and the closing phenylalanine or tryptophan. Fields, in order: J gene, V gene, clone size, D gene, CDR3 DNA, CDR3 protein. A D gene is named only where the DNA matches it firmly. A clone size is listed for some rows: how often the clone was seen (once, few, many), or a class if it is expanded.

TRBJ2-1	TRBV6-5	NA	TRBD2	TGTGCCAGCAGTTACTGGAGCGGGGGTGATTACAATGAGCAGTTCTTC	CASSYWSGGDYNEQFF
TRBJ1-1	TRBV27	NA	NA	TGTGCCAGCAGTGCGCCGGGACTACCCGGGACTGAAGCTTTCTTT	CASSAPGLPGTEAFF
TRBJ2-2	TRBV28	NA	TRBD2	TGTGCCAGCAGTGTTGCGGGGGGGCTTTACACCGGGGAGCTGTTTTTT	CASSVAGGLYTGELFF
TRBJ2-7	TRBV28	NA	TRBD1	TGTGCCAGCAGTTTATTTCTAGGGGGCCAAACCTACGAGCAGTACTTC	CASSLFLGGQTYEQYF
TRBJ1-3	TRBV5-1	NA	TRBD1	TGCGCCAGCAGCTTGGAGGGACAGGGAAACACCATATATTTT	CASSLEGQGNTIYF
TRBJ2-7	TRBV4-1	NA	TRBD1	TGCGCCAGCAGCCAAGAGACAGGGCCCGAGCAGTACTTC	CASSQETGPEQYF
TRBJ2-1	TRBV9	NA	TRBD2	TGTGCCAGCAGCGTAGGGCTAGCGGGAGGTACTGACAATGAGCAGTTCTTC	CASSVGLAGGTDNEQFF
TRBJ2-1	TRBV28	NA	NA	TGTGCCAGCAGCACCCTAGGGGTAGCGATGAATGAGCAGTTCTTC	CASSTLGVAMNEQFF
TRBJ2-3	TRBV5-1	NA	NA	TGCGCCAGCAGCTTGTCTAGCAGTCCTAGCACAGATACGCAGTATTTT	CASSLSSSPSTDTQYF
TRBJ1-5	TRBV14	NA	NA	TGTGCCAGCAGCCACCACAGGGTAAGCAATCAGCCCCAGCATTTT	CASSHHRVSNQPQHF
TRBJ2-1	TRBV3-1/TRBV3-2	NA	NA	TGTGCCAGCAGCACCCCAAGGCCTGCCGGGGAGCAGTTCTTC	CASSTPRPAGEQFF
TRBJ1-1	TRBV7-2	NA	NA	TGTGCCAGCAGCTTAGTGGGCAGGGTCAACGCTGAAGCTTTCTTT	CASSLVGRVNAEAFF
TRBJ1-1	TRBV11-2	few	NA	TGTGCCAGCAGCTTAGGAAGGGACCGCGAGTTT	CASSLGRDREF
TRBJ1-1	TRBV6-5	NA	TRBD1	TGTGCCAGCAGAGGAGAGACAGGGTTCGCTTTCTTT	CASRGETGFAFF
TRBJ1-5	TRBV28	NA	NA	TGTGCCAGCAGCCCGGGAGGAGTTTTTCAGCCCCAGCATTTT	CASSPGGVFQPQHF
TRBJ2-3	TRBV7-2	NA	NA	TGTGCCAGCAGCTTATTAAGCGGAAGGACAGATACGCAGTATTTT	CASSLLSGRTDTQYF
TRBJ1-2	TRBV24-1	NA	NA	TGTGCCACCAGTGTTGACAGGAACTATGGCTACACCTTC	CATSVDRNYGYTF
TRBJ2-2	TRBV4-2	few	NA	TGTGCCAGCAGCCAAGATTCTAGGTCCGGGGAGCTGTTTTTT	CASSQDSRSGELFF
TRBJ1-1	TRBV2	NA	NA	TGTGCCAGCAGTGAAGCGCTAGGAGAGTCGAACACTGAAGCTTTCTTT	CASSEALGESNTEAFF
TRBJ1-6	TRBV7-9	NA	NA	TGTGCCAGCAGCGAGGGTGGAGGGCCGTATAATTCACCCCTCCACTTT	CASSEGGGPYNSPLHF
TRBJ2-1	TRBV6-5	NA	TRBD2	TGTGCCAGCAGTTCTAGCGGGGCCCCTCAGCAGTTCTTC	CASSSSGAPQQFF
TRBJ1-5	TRBV20-1	NA	NA	TGCAGTGCTAGTGGGCAGCCAAATCAGCCCCAGCATTTT	CSASGQPNQPQHF
TRBJ1-2	TRBV6-1	medium-sized	NA	TGTGCCAGCAGTGAACGGGCTGAAGCTAGTTATGGCTACACCTTC	CASSERAEASYGYTF
TRBJ1-2	TRBV28	NA	NA	TGTGCCAGCAGTATCCCAGAGCCTAACTATGGCTACACCTTC	CASSIPEPNYGYTF
TRBJ2-2	TRBV3-1/TRBV3-2	NA	NA	TGTGCCAGCAGCCAGGTCGCAGACGGGGAGCTGTTTTTT	CASSQVADGELFF